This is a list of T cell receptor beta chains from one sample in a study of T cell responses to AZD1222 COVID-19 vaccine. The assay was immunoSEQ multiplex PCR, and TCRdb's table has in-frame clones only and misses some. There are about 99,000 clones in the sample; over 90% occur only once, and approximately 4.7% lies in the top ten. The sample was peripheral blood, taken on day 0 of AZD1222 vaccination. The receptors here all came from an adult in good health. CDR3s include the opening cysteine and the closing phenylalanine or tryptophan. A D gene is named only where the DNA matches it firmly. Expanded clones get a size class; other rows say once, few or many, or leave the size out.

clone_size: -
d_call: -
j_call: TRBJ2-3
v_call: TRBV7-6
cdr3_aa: CASSGVPRTGTDTQYF
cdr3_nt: TGTGCCAGCAGCGGCGTCCCCAGGACAGGCACAGATACGCAGTATTTT

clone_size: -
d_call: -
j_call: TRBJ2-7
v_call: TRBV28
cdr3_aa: CASSPRDTPIYEQYF
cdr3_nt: TGTGCCAGCAGTCCCCGGGACACCCCCATCTACGAGCAGTACTTC

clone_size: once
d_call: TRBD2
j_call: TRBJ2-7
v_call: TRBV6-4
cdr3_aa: CASSDSSSGRDYEQYF
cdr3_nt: TGTGCCAGCAGTGACTCCTCTAGCGGGAGGGATTACGAGCAGTACTTC

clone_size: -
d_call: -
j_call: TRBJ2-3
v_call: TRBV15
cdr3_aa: CATRDLVTDTQYF
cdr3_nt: TGTGCCACCAGGGACTTGGTCACAGATACGCAGTATTTT

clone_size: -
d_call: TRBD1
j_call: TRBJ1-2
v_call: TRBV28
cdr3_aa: CASSFQPGTGVGYTF
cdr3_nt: TGTGCCAGCAGTTTCCAACCCGGGACAGGGGTCGGCTACACCTTC

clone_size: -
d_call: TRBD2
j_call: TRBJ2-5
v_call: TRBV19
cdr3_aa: CASSRLGLAGGREETQYF
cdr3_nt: TGTGCCAGTAGTCGTTTGGGACTAGCGGGAGGAAGGGAAGAGACCCAGTACTTC

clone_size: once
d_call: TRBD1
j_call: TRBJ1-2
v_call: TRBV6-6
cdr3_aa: CASSRTGNNYGYTF
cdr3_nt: TGTGCCAGCAGTCGGACAGGGAACAACTATGGCTACACCTTC

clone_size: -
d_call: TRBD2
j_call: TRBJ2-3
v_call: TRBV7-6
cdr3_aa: CASSLEASGRRTRGDTQYF
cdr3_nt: TGTGCCAGCAGCTTAGAGGCTAGCGGGAGAAGGACCCGAGGGGATACGCAGTATTTT

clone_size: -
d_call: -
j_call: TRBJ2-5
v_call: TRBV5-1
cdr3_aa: CASSLALGETQYF
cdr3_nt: TGCGCCAGCAGCTTGGCCTTAGGGGAGACCCAGTACTTC

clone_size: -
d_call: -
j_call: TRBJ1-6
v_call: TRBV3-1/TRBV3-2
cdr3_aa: CASSQVGRNSPLHF
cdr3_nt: TGTGCCAGCAGCCAAGTGGGGAGGAATTCACCCCTCCACTTT

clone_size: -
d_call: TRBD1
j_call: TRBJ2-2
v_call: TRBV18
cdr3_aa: CASSPRRQGDTGELFF
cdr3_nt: TGTGCCAGCTCACCTCGGCGACAGGGGGACACCGGGGAGCTGTTTTTT

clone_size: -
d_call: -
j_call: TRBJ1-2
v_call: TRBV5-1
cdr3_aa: CASSPGYSTYGYTF
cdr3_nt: TGCGCCAGCAGCCCCGGGTACTCTACCTATGGCTACACCTTC

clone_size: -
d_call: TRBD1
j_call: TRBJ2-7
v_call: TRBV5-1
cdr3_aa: CASSALTGGEQYF
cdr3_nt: TGCGCCAGCAGCGCCCTGACAGGGGGCGAGCAGTACTTC

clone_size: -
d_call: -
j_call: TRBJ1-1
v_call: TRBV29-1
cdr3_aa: CSVDLGVRREAFF
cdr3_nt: TGCAGCGTTGATCTCGGAGTTAGGCGGGAAGCTTTCTTT

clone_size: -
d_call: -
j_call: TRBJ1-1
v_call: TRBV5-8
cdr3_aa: CASSLGTTWAEAFF
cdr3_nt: TGTGCCAGCAGCCTCGGGACCACCTGGGCTGAAGCTTTCTTT

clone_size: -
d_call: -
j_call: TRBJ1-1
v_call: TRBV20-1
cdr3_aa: CSAAPNTEAFF
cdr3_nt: TGCAGTGCCGCACCGAACACTGAAGCTTTCTTT

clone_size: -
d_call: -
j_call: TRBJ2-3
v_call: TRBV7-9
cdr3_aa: CASSLRTDTQYF
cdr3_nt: TGTGCCAGCAGCCTCCGCACAGATACGCAGTATTTT

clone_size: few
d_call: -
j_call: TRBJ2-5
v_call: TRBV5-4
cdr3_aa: CASSTRLGMETQYF
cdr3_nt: TGTGCCAGCAGCACACGATTAGGAATGGAGACCCAGTACTTC

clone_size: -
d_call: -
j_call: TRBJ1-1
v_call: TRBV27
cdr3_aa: CASSLLAEQANTEAFF
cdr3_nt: TGTGCCAGCAGTTTATTGGCGGAACAGGCGAACACTGAAGCTTTCTTT

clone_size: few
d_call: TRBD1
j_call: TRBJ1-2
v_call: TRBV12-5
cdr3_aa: CASGPRTGVNYGYTF
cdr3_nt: TGTGCTAGTGGTCCTCGGACAGGGGTCAACTATGGCTACACCTTC

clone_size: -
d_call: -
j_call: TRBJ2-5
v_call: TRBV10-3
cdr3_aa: CAISDRIQPRETQYF
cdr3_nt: TGTGCCATCAGTGACCGTATCCAGCCGCGGGAGACCCAGTACTTC

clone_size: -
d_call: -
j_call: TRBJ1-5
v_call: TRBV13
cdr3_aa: CASSYRTNPYSNQPQHF
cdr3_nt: TGTGCCAGCAGCTACCGGACAAACCCCTATAGCAATCAGCCCCAGCATTTT

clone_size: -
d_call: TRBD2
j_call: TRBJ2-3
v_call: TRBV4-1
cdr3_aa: CASSRETSGSWDTQYF
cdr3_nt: TGCGCCAGCAGCAGAGAGACTAGCGGGAGTTGGGATACGCAGTATTTT

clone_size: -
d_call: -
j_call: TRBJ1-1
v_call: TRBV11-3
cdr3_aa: CASETGRASAEAFF
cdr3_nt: TGTGCCAGCGAGACAGGTCGGGCCTCCGCTGAAGCTTTCTTT

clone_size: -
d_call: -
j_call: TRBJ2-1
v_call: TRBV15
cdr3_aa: CATSRDHGSPYNEQFF
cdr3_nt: TGTGCCACCAGCAGAGATCACGGGAGCCCCTACAATGAGCAGTTCTTC

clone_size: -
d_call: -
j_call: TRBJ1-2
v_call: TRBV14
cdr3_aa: CASSQNSWTPSF
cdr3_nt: TGTGCCAGCAGCCAAAATTCGTGGACCCCCTCCTTC

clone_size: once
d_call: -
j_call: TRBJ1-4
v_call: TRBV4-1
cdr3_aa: CASSPARPTNEKLFF
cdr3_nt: TGCGCCAGCAGCCCCGCCCGCCCAACTAATGAAAAACTGTTTTTT

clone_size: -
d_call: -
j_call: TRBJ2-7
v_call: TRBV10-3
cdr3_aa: CAISGSEGEQYF
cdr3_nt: TGTGCCATCAGTGGTAGCGAAGGCGAGCAGTACTTC

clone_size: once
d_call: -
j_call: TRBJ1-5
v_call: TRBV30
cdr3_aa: CAWTAGGNQPQHF
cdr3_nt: TGTGCCTGGACCGCAGGGGGCAATCAGCCCCAGCATTTT

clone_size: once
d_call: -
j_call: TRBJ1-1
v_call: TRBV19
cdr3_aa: CASRTGHTEAFF
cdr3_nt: TGTGCCAGTAGAACAGGGCACACTGAAGCTTTCTTT

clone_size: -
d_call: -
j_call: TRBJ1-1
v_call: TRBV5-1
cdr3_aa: CASSLRLSRVGDTEAFF
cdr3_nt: TGCGCCAGCAGCTTGAGATTGAGTAGGGTAGGAGACACTGAAGCTTTCTTT

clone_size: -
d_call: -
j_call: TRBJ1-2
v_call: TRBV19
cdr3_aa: CASSIGALKTAYGYTF
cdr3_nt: TGTGCCAGTAGTATAGGGGCCCTTAAAACGGCTTATGGCTACACCTTC

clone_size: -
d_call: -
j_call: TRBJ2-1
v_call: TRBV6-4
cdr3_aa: CASSDSAGAYNEQFF
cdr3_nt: TGTGCCAGCAGTGACTCCGCAGGGGCGTACAATGAGCAGTTCTTC